This TCR beta chain appears in the sequencing data of a study of molecular identifiers for immune sequencing clone quantification. TCRdb re-derived calls from the PCR reads in MiXCR, one entry per CDR3 protein. The table lists approximately 97,000 distinct CDR3 sequences, under 40% of them singletons. Germline V CDR1 and CDR2: MDHEN, SYDVKM. This CDR3 region has 16 residues. Unmatched junction bases numbered 12, after V lost 4 bases and J lost 5 bases. This TCR came from a human donor in good health. Some libraries in this study had Jurkat cell RNA spiked in. This chain connects TRBV28 to TRBJ2-3, with TRBD2 identical over 7 bases. Sample: naive CD8+ T cells from blood, with Jurkat cell RNA spiked in. The subset here: FACS-sorted CD8+CD4-CCR7+CD45RA+ naive T cells. The CDR3 DNA follows: TGTGCCAGCAGTTCTTTGGCGGGAGTCGAGGGAGATACGCAGTATTTT. It encodes CASSSLAGVEGDTQYF.